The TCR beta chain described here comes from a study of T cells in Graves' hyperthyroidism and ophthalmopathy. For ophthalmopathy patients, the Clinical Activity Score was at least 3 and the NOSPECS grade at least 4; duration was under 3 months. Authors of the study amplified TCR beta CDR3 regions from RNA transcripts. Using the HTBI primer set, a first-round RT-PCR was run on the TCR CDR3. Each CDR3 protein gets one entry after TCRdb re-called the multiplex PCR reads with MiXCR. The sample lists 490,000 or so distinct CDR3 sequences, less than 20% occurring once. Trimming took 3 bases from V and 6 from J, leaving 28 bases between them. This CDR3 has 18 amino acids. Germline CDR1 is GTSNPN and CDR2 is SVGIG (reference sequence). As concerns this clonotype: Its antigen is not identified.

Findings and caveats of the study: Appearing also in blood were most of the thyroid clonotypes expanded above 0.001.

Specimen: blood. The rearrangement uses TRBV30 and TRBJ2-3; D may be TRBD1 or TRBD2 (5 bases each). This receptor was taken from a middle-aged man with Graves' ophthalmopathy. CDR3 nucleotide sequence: TGTGCCTGGAGCGAACCTCGGGGCGCTAACAACCTCGGGGATACGCAGTATTTT. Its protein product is CAWSEPRGANNLGDTQYF.